This T cell receptor beta chain was identified in a study of OX40 agonist ivuxolimab in advanced cancers. Study-wide background: The treatment was a fully human IgG2 OX40 agonist, ivuxolimab. Study results and limitations: Fewer expanded clones were found on average in CD4+ than in CD8+ T cells.

For this clone: The target antigen is unknown.

Generated by immunoSEQ multiplex PCR, the TCRdb table keeps only in-frame clones and is missing some. Of around 24,000 clones detected, 70% to 80% appear once; the ten largest clones hold about 32%. Germline loops: CDR1 SGHRS, CDR2 YFSETQ. This CDR3 region has 12 residues. V was pared by 2 bases and J by 5 bases, with 4 bases between. No patient had autoimmune disease or received systemic immunosuppression. This material consisted of CD4+ or CD8+ T cells sorted from blood, taken in a trial of the OX40 agonist ivuxolimab. V and J are TRBV5-1 and TRBJ2-2, with D uncertain. The TCR comes from an adult with an advanced solid tumor such as melanoma, head and neck, liver or kidney cancer. The DNA for the CDR3 is TGCGCCAGCAGCTTTTCGACCGGGGAGCTGTTTTTT. Protein sequence: CASSFSTGELFF.